This T cell receptor (beta chain) is from a study of blood T cells in healthy people across ages. Whole-study results and caveats: Naive T cell percentage and TCR beta diversity correlated strongly. Unknown CMV status may confound age-related changes in expanded clones.

Per sample, extraction of total RNA gave at least 6 micrograms in every case. The sample holds a few counts of this clonotype. Its antigen is undetermined. Using a J-beta primer mix together with a sample-barcoded 5' primer, a second PCR was run for roughly 6 to 11 cycles. Via MiXCR, TCRdb re-called the 5' RACE reads, giving one row per CDR3 protein. In the table there are about 1.8 million distinct CDR3 sequences, about 49% of which are singletons. Germline V gives CDR1 LGHDT, CDR2 YNNKEL (reference sequence). The CDR3 consists of 16 residues. V dropped 4 bases and J dropped 1; count of bases not matched to a gene: 9.

This chain uses TRBV3-1 with TRBJ1-2, with 7 nucleotides matching TRBD1. The sample consisted of blood. The clonotype comes from a woman aged 40-49 years in good health. CDR3 in amino acids: CASSPKGQVFNYGYTF. The DNA for the CDR3 is TGTGCCAGCAGCCCTAAAGGACAGGTCTTTAACTATGGCTACACCTTC.